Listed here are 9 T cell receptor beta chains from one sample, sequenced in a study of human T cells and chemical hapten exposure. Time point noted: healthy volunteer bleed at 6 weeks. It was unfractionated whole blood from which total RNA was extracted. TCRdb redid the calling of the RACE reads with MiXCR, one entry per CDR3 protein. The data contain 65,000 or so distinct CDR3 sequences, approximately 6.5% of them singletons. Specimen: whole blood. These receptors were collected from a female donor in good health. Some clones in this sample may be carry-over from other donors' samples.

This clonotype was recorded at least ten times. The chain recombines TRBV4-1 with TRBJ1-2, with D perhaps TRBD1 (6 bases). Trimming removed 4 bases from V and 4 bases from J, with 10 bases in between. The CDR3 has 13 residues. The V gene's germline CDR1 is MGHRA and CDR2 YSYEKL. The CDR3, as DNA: TGCGCCAGCAGCCTGACAGGTCCCTATGGCTACACCTTC. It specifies CASSLTGPYGYTF.

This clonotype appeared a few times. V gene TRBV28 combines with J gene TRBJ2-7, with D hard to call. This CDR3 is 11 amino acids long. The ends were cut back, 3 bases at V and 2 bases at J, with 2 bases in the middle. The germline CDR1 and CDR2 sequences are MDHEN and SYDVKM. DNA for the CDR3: TGTGCCAGCAGTTTGGCCTACGAGCAGTACTTC. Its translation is CASSLAYEQYF.

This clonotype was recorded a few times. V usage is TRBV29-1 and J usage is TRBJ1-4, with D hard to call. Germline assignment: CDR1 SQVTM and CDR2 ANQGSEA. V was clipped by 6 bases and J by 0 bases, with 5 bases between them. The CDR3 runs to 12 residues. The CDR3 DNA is TGCAGCGTCCTTGCAACTAATGAAAAACTGTTTTTT. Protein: CSVLATNEKLFF.

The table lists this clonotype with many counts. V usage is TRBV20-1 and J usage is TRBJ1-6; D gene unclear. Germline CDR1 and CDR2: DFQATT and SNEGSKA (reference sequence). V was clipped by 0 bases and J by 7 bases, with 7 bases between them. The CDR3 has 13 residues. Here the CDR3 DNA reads TGCAGTGCTAGAGATCCGGGGAATTCACCCCTCCACTTT. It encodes CSARDPGNSPLHF.

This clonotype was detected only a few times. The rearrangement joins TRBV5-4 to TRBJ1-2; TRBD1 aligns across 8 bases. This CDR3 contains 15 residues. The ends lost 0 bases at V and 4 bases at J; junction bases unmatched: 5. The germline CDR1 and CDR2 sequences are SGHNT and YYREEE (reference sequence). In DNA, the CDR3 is TGTGCCAGCAGCTTGGGGCAGGGGGCATTCTATGGCTACACCTTC. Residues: CASSLGQGAFYGYTF.

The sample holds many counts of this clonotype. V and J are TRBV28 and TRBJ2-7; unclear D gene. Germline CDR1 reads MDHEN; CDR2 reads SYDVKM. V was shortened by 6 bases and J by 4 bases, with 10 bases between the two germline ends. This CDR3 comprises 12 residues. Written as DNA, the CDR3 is TGTGCCAGCAGCTCTAATAAGTACGAGCAGTACTTC. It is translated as CASSSNKYEQYF.

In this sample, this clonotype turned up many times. The CDR3 nucleotides are TGTGCCAGCAGTGATGGGACTAGCGGGAGGGCCTCCGGCACAGATACGCAGTATTTT. This encodes CASSDGTSGRASGTDTQYF. This chain connects TRBV6-1 to TRBJ2-3, with 16 bases identical to TRBD2. With 3 bases clipped from V and 1 base from J, the junction kept 7 bases outside the gene matches. The CDR3 has 19 residues. The V gene's germline CDR1 is MNHNS and CDR2 SASEGT.

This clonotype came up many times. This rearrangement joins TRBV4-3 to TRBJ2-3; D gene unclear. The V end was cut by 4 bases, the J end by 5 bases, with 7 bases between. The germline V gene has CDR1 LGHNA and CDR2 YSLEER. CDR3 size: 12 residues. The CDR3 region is CASSRSIDTQYF. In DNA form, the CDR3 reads TGCGCCAGCAGCCGGTCGATAGATACGCAGTATTTT.

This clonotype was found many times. In DNA, the CDR3 is TGTGCCAGCACTGGACCCAATGAGCAGTTCTTC. Protein product: CASTGPNEQFF. This chain links TRBV6-1 with TRBJ2-1; D gene uncertain. Between the trimmed V and J ends, which lost 7 bases and 6 bases, there was a span of 7 bases. From germline, CDR1 is MNHNS and CDR2 SASEGT. The CDR3 sequence is 11 residues long.